The next 19 T cell receptor beta chains were all read from a single sample in a study of blood T cells in healthy people across ages. Sample-barcoded 5' priming and a J-beta primer mix drove a second PCR of roughly 6 to 12 cycles. TCRdb re-called the 5' RACE reads with MiXCR, one entry per CDR3 protein. Of around 800,000 distinct CDR3 sequences listed, around 24% are singletons. These data are also associated with another study on T cells of mothers and their children.

What was sequenced was blood. The receptors originated from a boy aged 10-17 years in good health.

This clonotype is a singleton in its sample. The rearrangement uses TRBV3-1 and TRBJ1-1; 7 bases are a match to TRBD1. Germline V gene lookup returns CDR1 LGHDT and CDR2 YNNKEL (reference sequence). CDR3 length equals 15 residues. Losses at the gene ends were 1 base for V and 3 bases for J; bases not matched to a gene: 5. The CDR3 region has the DNA TGTGCCAGCAGCCAAGGAGAGGGGGCAGACACTGAAGCTTTCTTT. Protein product: CASSQGEGADTEAFF.

This clonotype was observed a few times. This rearrangement joins TRBV12-3 or TRBV12-4 to TRBJ1-1, with D tentatively TRBD1 (6 bases). The CDR3 has 14 amino acids. Trimming took 10 bases from V and 4 from J, leaving 19 bases between them. The CDR3 bases are TGTGCCACCGAAAACGGGGGCTATGGCACTGAAGCTTTCTTT. This sequence encodes CATENGGYGTEAFF.

This clonotype was observed a few times. This sequence joins TRBV7-9 and TRBJ2-3; possibly TRBD1 for D (5 bases). Trimming removed 5 bases from V and 2 bases from J, with 14 bases in between. The germline V gene has CDR1 SEHNR and CDR2 FQNEAQ (reference sequence). The CDR3 contains 15 residues. The CDR3 region is CASSRTGAHTDTQYF. In DNA, the CDR3 is TGTGCCAGCAGCAGAACAGGCGCACACACAGATACGCAGTATTTT.

This clonotype was observed a handful of times. The CDR3 nucleotides read TGTGCCAGCAGTTACCTCCGGGACCAGGGGCCCTACGAGCAGTACTTC. Encoded protein: CASSYLRDQGPYEQYF. The rearrangement uses TRBV6-2 or TRBV6-3 and TRBJ2-7, with a possible D match to TRBD1 (6 bases). The CDR3 sequence is 16 residues long. The V end lost 2 bases, the J end lost 2 bases, and 16 bases lay between the germline ends. Per germline, CDR1 MNHEY and CDR2 SVGEGT.

This chain uses TRBV7-9 with TRBJ2-7; D gene unclear. From germline, CDR1 is SEHNR and CDR2 FQNEAQ (reference sequence). Trimming pared 8 bases from V and 1 base from J, leaving 15 bases between. This CDR3 contains 14 residues. The DNA for the CDR3 is TGTGCCAGCTCAGAGGCTCTCCCATCCTACGAGCAGTACTTC. Its protein product is CASSEALPSYEQYF.

In its sample, this clonotype was seen many times. The chain has TRBV2 and TRBJ2-1, with 11 nucleotides matching TRBD2. CDR1 and CDR2 (germline): SNHLY, FYNNEI. The CDR3 has 16 amino acids. V lost 3 bases to trimming and J lost 3 bases; unmatched junction nucleotides: 4. The CDR3: CASSDSGTSGYNEQFF. Written as DNA, the CDR3 is TGTGCCAGCAGTGATTCGGGGACTAGCGGCTACAATGAGCAGTTCTTC.

This clonotype has just a few counts. V is TRBV7-9 and J is TRBJ2-7; D gene uncertain. The CDR3 is 12 amino acids. Deletions cut 4 bases from V and 3 bases from J, with 7 bases between. The germline gives CDR1 SEHNR, CDR2 FQNEAQ (reference sequence). CDR3 sequence reads: CASSWRHYEQYF. CDR3 nucleotides: TGTGCCAGCAGCTGGCGGCACTACGAGCAGTACTTC.

This chain connects TRBV20-1 to TRBJ1-1, with D perhaps matching TRBD1 (5 bases). This CDR3 comprises 15 residues. V was pared by 3 bases and J by 3 bases, with 17 bases between. Germline V CDR1 and CDR2: DFQATT, SNEGSKA (reference sequence). CDR3 nucleotide sequence: TGCAGTGCTAGTAAACCGGGACTTCCGGACACTGAAGCTTTCTTT. It yields the protein CSASKPGLPDTEAFF.

J is TRBJ2-1 and V is TRBV12-3 or TRBV12-4; the D is unclear. The J call may be faulty, since TRBJ2-7 better matches the DNA end. The CDR3 loop spans 13 amino acids. The CDR3 loop reads CASSSRLEEEQYF. In nucleotides, the CDR3 is TGTGCCAGCAGTTCCCGACTGGAAGAGGAGCAGTACTTC.

This clonotype turned up a few times. The gene calls are TRBV2 and TRBJ2-7; D is undetermined. Germline V gene sequence: CDR1 SNHLY, CDR2 FYNNEI. This CDR3 spans 11 amino acids. The germline V and J ends were trimmed by 5 bases and 7 bases, with 9 bases remaining between them. In DNA form, the CDR3 reads TGTGCCAGCAGTACCCAGGTGGAGCAGTACTTC. Amino acid sequence: CASSTQVEQYF.

This clonotype was seen a handful of times. The J gene is TRBJ2-5, the V gene TRBV12-3 or TRBV12-4; D unresolved. V lost 6 bases, J lost 1 base, and 18 bases lay in between. The length of the CDR3 is 16 residues. DNA for the CDR3: TGTGCCAGCAGACCGCCAAGTTGGCAAAGCCAAGAGACCCAGTACTTC. It translates to CASRPPSWQSQETQYF.

The rearrangement links TRBV3-1 to TRBJ2-7; maybe TRBD1 (5 bases). Germline V gives CDR1 LGHDT, CDR2 YNNKEL (reference sequence). The CDR3 spans 12 residues. Trimming removed 3 bases at V and 3 bases at J, with 6 bases between. The CDR3 DNA reads as TGTGCCAGCAGCCACGACAGCTACGAGCAGTACTTC. Translation gives CASSHDSYEQYF.

The J gene is TRBJ1-1, the V gene TRBV12-3 or TRBV12-4; 7 positions agree with TRBD1. CDR3 length: 16 residues. Trimming removed 4 bases from V and 4 bases from J; junction bases left unmatched: 12. The CDR3 DNA follows: TGTGCCAGCAGTTCCCCAGGGGGGGGTGAGTCCACTGAAGCTTTCTTT. It is translated as CASSSPGGGESTEAFF.

The rearrangement joins TRBV3-1 to TRBJ2-2; 10 nucleotides line up with TRBD2. Germline V lookup: CDR1 LGHDT, CDR2 YNNKEL (reference sequence). This CDR3 has 19 amino acids. V lost 7 bases to trimming and J lost 5 bases; unmatched junction nucleotides: 19. Here the CDR3 DNA reads TGTGCCAGCACCGGAGGGGGCTTGGTTAGCGGGGGGAGAACCGGGGAGCTGTTTTTT. It codes for CASTGGGLVSGGRTGELFF.

A note on this clonotype: The junction differs from germline at one of its ends, possibly a read error. This chain connects TRBV4-1 to TRBJ2-4; 10 bases are shared with TRBD1. Per the germline V gene, CDR1 is MGHRA and CDR2 is YSYEKL. The CDR3 totals 14 residues. The DNA of the CDR3 is TGCGCCAGCAGCCAAGGACAGGGGGCAAACATTCAGCACTTC. This encodes CASSQGQGANIQHF.

This clonotype has a handful of counts. The J gene is TRBJ2-7, the V gene TRBV5-1, with TRBD2 as a possible D gene (7 bases). Trimming shortened V by 0 bases and J by 2 bases, and 18 bases separated the two germline ends. This CDR3 has 17 residues. CDR1 is SGHRS, CDR2 YFSETQ, per germline. In nucleotides, the CDR3 is TGCGCCAGCAGCTTGGCCCTGGACGCGGGGGCCCCCTACGAGCAGTACTTC. Residues: CASSLALDAGAPYEQYF.

This clonotype was seen a handful of times. V gene TRBV13 combines with J gene TRBJ2-7; D might be TRBD1 (5 bases). This CDR3 is built from 15 residues. V was pared by 5 bases and J by 0 bases, with 14 bases between. Germline loops: CDR1 PRHDT, CDR2 FYEKMQ (reference sequence). This chain's CDR3 is CASSPPLRGSYEQYF. The CDR3 region has the DNA TGTGCCAGCAGCCCCCCTCTAAGGGGCTCCTACGAGCAGTACTTC. Full variable domain (remainder filled in from reference TRBV13 and TRBJ2-7): AAGVIQSPRHLIKEKRETATLKCYPIPRHDTVYWYQQGPGQDPQFLISFYEKMQSDKGSIPDRFSAQQFSDYHSELNMSSLELGDSALYFCASSPPLRGSYEQYFGPGTRLTVT.

This clonotype has a handful of counts. The J gene is TRBJ1-2, the V gene TRBV18, with a weak D call TRBD1 (6 bases). The CDR3 has 14 residues. Germline V gene sequence: CDR1 KGHSH, CDR2 LQKENI. V shed 3 bases and J shed 1 base, with 9 bases lying between them. The CDR3 DNA sequence: TGTGCCAGCTCACCCAGGACAGATAACTATGGCTACACCTTC. The encoded protein is CASSPRTDNYGYTF.

The chain combines TRBV18 with TRBJ1-5; D is perhaps TRBD1 (6 bases). Germline values: CDR1 KGHSH, CDR2 LQKENI. The V end lost 1 base, the J end lost 3 bases, and 16 bases lay between the germline ends. The CDR3 covers 17 residues. As DNA, the CDR3 is TGTGCCAGCTCACCACTGACCGGGGGCAGGGACAATCAGCCCCAGCATTTT. It encodes CASSPLTGGRDNQPQHF.